This entry concerns a single TCR beta chain. The source of the sample is a study of response to subunit inactivated influenza vaccine. A single record per CDR3 protein comes from TCRdb applying MiXCR to the RT-PCR reads. The sample carries about 540,000 distinct CDR3 sequences, roughly a quarter recorded once. The same sample was also used in a study of T cells expressing NK-cell markers. From that paper: cDNA encoding TCR beta was synthesized via 5'RACE template switching incorporating UMIs. With respect to HCMV, seven of the eight sequenced donors were seropositive, and one was seronegative.

The sequence derives from a man aged 45-65 years who received an inactivated influenza vaccine. Sequencing used CD4+ T cells sorted from PBMCs, obtained 12 days after vaccination.

Written as DNA, the CDR3 is TGTGCCAGCAGTTTAGGGACGATTAACGAGCAGTACTTC. Translated: CASSLGTINEQYF. This chain joins TRBV12-3 or TRBV12-4 and TRBJ2-7; D gene ambiguous. V dropped 1 base and J dropped 5 bases, with 9 bases sitting between them. The CDR3 is 13 amino acids.